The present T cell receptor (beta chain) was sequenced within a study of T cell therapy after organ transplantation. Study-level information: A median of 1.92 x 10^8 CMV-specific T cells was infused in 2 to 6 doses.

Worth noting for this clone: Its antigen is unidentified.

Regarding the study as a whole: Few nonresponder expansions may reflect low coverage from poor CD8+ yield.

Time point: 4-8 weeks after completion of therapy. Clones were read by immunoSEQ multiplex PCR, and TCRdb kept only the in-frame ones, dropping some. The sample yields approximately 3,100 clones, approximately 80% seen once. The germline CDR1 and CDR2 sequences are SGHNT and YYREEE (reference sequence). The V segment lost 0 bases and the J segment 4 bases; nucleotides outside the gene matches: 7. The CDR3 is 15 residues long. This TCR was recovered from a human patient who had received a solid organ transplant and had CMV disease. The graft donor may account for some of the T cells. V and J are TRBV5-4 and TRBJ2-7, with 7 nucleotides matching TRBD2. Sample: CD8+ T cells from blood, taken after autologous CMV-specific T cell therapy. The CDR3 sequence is CASSLAGGNRYEQYF. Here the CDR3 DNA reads TGTGCCAGCAGCTTGGCGGGGGGAAACCGGTACGAGCAGTACTTC.